The 2 T cell receptor beta chains given below trace back to one sample, sequenced in a study of blood T cell repertoires in COVID-19. This table comes from immunoSEQ multiplex PCR, and its TCRdb copy is limited to in-frame clones, with some not included. Of around 67,000 clones listed, about 80% were seen once; the top ten hold about 16%. Material: peripheral blood. These receptors were collected from an older man with active COVID-19.

The chain carries TRBV20-1 and TRBJ1-5; a weak D match, TRBD1 (5 bases). The CDR3 consists of 14 residues. Germline V gene lookup returns CDR1 DFQATT and CDR2 SNEGSKA (reference sequence). The V gene lost 3 bases and the J gene lost 4 bases, with 13 bases spanning the gap. Here the CDR3 reads CSASLQGLNQPQHF. CDR3 DNA sequence: TGCAGTGCTAGTCTCCAGGGCTTAAATCAGCCCCAGCATTTT.

The chain links TRBV6-5 to TRBJ2-4, with D uncertain. V gave up 7 bases and J gave up 6 bases, with 13 bases separating them. CDR1 and CDR2 from the germline V gene are MNHEY and SVGAGI. This CDR3 is built from 13 residues. CDR3 nucleotides: TGTGCCAGCACTTCGCCTCCCGGAAACATTCAGTACTTC. This encodes CASTSPPGNIQYF.